Listed below are T cell receptor beta chains from one sample, sequenced in a study of beta chain features in type 1 diabetes. Some clones are missing from TCRdb's copy, which holds only in-frame ones; the method was immunoSEQ multiplex PCR. The sample holds about half a million clones; over 25% are singletons and the top ten take around 0.065%. Sequenced input: naive CD4+ T cells from blood. These receptors originate from a man in his late teens or twenties in good health. The CDR3 runs from the conserved cysteine through the conserved F or W. The order of the fields is clone size, V gene, J gene, D gene, CDR3 protein, CDR3 DNA. The D gene is left open where the match is weak. Not every row has a clone size; where given, it reads once, few, many or a size class.

>.|TRBV7-2|TRBJ2-1|.
CASSLSSPPGQFF
TGTGCCAGCAGCTTAAGTTCCCCACCTGGGCAGTTCTTC
>.|TRBV2|TRBJ1-3|.
CASSDVLVSGNTIYF
TGTGCCAGCAGTGACGTGCTGGTCTCTGGAAACACCATATATTTT
>.|TRBV18|TRBJ2-5|TRBD1
CASSPTGNGETQYF
TGTGCCAGCTCACCGACAGGGAACGGGGAGACCCAGTACTTC
>.|TRBV25-1|TRBJ2-1|.
CASRGAQGHNEQFF
TGTGCCAGCAGAGGGGCTCAGGGCCACAATGAGCAGTTCTTC
>.|TRBV29-1|TRBJ1-3|.
CSVESQINTIYF
TGCAGCGTTGAGTCCCAGATAAACACCATATATTTT
>.|TRBV4-2|TRBJ2-1|TRBD2
CASSLSGSSYNEQFF
TGTGCCAGCAGCCTTAGCGGGAGCTCCTACAATGAGCAGTTCTTC
>few|TRBV9|TRBJ2-2|.
CASSLTGLPTNTGELFF
TGTGCCAGCAGCCTCACAGGACTACCGACGAACACCGGGGAGCTGTTTTTT
>.|TRBV7-2|TRBJ2-2|.
CASSLARAGTGELFF
TGTGCCAGCAGCTTAGCCAGGGCTGGCACCGGGGAGCTGTTTTTT
>.|TRBV30|TRBJ2-1|.
CAWSVFGLISNEQFF
TGTGCCTGGAGTGTATTCGGACTAATTTCAAATGAGCAGTTCTTC
>few|TRBV30|TRBJ2-3|.
CAWSVGMTDTQYF
TGTGCCTGGAGTGTAGGTATGACAGATACGCAGTATTTT
>.|TRBV27|TRBJ2-5|.
CASRGHPEETQYF
TGTGCCAGCAGGGGGCACCCAGAAGAGACCCAGTACTTC
>few|TRBV7-2|TRBJ2-7|.
CASSLLSGAYEQYF
TGTGCCAGCAGCCTGCTTTCAGGGGCCTACGAGCAGTACTTC
>.|TRBV7-2|TRBJ2-7|.
CASSLSGTPSYEQYF
TGTGCCAGCAGCCTGTCCGGGACCCCCTCCTACGAGCAGTACTTC
>.|TRBV30|TRBJ1-1|.
CAWAGGRVTEAFF
TGTGCCTGGGCCGGAGGGAGGGTCACTGAAGCTTTCTTT
>few|TRBV20-1|TRBJ1-1|.
CSAPGDTEAFF
TGCAGTGCTCCGGGGGACACTGAAGCTTTCTTT
>few|TRBV5-1|TRBJ2-1|.
CASSLNRRGGEQFF
TGCGCCAGCAGCTTGAATCGGAGAGGGGGTGAGCAGTTCTTC
>.|TRBV23-1|TRBJ2-7|.
CASRIGRSYEQYF
TGCGCCAGCAGAATAGGTCGGTCCTACGAGCAGTACTTC
>few|TRBV29-1|TRBJ2-5|.
CSVDEGGRETQYF
TGCAGCGTTGATGAGGGCGGGCGCGAGACCCAGTACTTC
>.|TRBV5-6|TRBJ1-1|.
CASSTVNTEAFF
TGTGCCAGCAGTACAGTGAACACTGAAGCTTTCTTT
>.|TRBV25-1|TRBJ1-3|.
CASSEGLYSGNTIYF
TGTGCCAGCAGTGAGGGGCTGTACTCTGGAAACACCATATATTTT
>few|TRBV29-1|TRBJ2-7|.
CSVEAGQNYEQYF
TGCAGCGTTGAGGCGGGACAGAACTACGAGCAGTACTTC
>.|TRBV11-2|TRBJ1-4|TRBD1
CASSFQGAYNEKLFF
TGTGCCAGCAGCTTTCAGGGGGCCTATAATGAAAAACTGTTTTTT